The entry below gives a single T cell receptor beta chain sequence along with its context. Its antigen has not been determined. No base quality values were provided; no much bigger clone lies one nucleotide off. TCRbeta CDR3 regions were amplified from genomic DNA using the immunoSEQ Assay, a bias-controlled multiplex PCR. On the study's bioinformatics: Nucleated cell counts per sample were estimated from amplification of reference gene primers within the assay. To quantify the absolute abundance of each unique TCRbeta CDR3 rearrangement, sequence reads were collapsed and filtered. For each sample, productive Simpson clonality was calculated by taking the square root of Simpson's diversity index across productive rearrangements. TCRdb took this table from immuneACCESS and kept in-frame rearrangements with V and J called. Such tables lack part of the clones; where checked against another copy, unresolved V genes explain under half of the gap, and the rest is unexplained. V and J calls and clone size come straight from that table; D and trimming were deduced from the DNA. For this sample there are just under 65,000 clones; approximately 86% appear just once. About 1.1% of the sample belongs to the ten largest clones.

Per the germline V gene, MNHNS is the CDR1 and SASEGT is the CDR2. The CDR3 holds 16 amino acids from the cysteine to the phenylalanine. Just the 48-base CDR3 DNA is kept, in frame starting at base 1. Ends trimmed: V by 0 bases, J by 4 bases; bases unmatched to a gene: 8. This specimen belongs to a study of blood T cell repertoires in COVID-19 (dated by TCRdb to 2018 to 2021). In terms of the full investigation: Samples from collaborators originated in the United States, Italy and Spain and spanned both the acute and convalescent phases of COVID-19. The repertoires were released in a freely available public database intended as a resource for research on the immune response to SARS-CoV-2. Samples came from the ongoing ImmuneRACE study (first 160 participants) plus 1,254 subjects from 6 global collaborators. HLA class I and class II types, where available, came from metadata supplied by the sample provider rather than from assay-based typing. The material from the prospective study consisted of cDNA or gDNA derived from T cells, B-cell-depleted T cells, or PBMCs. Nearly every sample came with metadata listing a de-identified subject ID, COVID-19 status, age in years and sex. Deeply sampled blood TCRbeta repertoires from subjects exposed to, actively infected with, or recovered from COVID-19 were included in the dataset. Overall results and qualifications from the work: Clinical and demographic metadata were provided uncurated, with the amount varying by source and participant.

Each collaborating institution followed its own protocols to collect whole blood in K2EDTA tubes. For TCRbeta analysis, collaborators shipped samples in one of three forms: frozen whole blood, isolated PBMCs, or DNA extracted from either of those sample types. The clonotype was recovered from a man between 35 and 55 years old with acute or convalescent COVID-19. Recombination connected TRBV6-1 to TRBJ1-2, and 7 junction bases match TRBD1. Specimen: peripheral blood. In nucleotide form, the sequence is TGTGCCAGCAGTGAAGCGCAAAGGGGACAGTTCTATGGCTACACCTTC. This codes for CASSEAQRGQFYGYTF.